Listed here are 24 T cell receptor beta chains from one sample, sequenced in a study of identical twins. TCRdb called the 5' RACE reads again in MiXCR, with one record for every CDR3 protein. This repertoire shows about 690,000 distinct CDR3 sequences, 5.5% to 6.5% found once; its top ten account for approximately 1.6%. The specimen sequenced was naive T cells sorted from blood. The receptors were sampled from a man in his late teens or twenties in good health.

The V and J genes are TRBV6-2 or TRBV6-3 and TRBJ1-1, with TRBD1 as a possible D gene (6 bases). Germline V lookup: CDR1 MNHEY, CDR2 SVGEGT. The ends were cut back, 6 bases at V and 3 bases at J, with 17 bases in the middle. The CDR3 consists of 15 residues. Here the CDR3 DNA reads TGTGCCAGCAGGGGGGCGGCTACGCGGGACACTGAAGCTTTCTTT. Translation: CASRGAATRDTEAFF.

This chain uses TRBV3-1 with TRBJ2-1; D is possibly TRBD1 or TRBD2 (6 bases each). V was shortened by 0 bases and J by 9 bases, with 12 bases between the two germline ends. CDR3 length: 14 amino acids. Per the germline V gene, CDR1 is LGHDT and CDR2 is YNNKEL (reference sequence). The CDR3 is CASSQEGGPGEQFF. The CDR3 DNA reads as TGTGCCAGCAGCCAAGAAGGGGGGCCGGGTGAGCAGTTCTTC.

There are many counts of this clonotype. V usage is TRBV27 and J usage is TRBJ1-1; D is undetermined. V lost 3 bases and J 7 bases, leaving 12 bases between the germline ends. Looked up from germline, CDR1 is MNHEY and CDR2 is SMNVEV (reference sequence). The CDR3 covers 13 residues. The CDR3 coding sequence is TGTGCCAGCAGTTTGGCAGGACCCAATGAAGCTTTCTTT. Translation: CASSLAGPNEAFF.

The rearrangement uses TRBV19 and TRBJ1-5; TRBD1 matches at 7 bases. This CDR3 comprises 16 residues. CDR1 is LNHDA and CDR2 is SQIVND in the germline V gene (reference sequence). V trimming: 5 bases; J trimming: 0 bases; junction bases outside the gene matches: 7. CDR3 sequence reads: CASSVRDSYSNQPQHF. CDR3 nucleotides: TGTGCCAGTAGTGTCCGGGACAGTTATAGCAATCAGCCCCAGCATTTT.

The chain uses TRBV30 and TRBJ2-3, with 7 positions matching TRBD1. With 4 bases clipped from V and 3 bases from J, the junction kept 13 bases outside the gene matches. CDR1 and CDR2 (germline): GTSNPN, SVGIG (reference sequence). The CDR3 is 16 amino acids. CDR3 sequence reads: CAWTDRDRRRTDTQYF. The CDR3 coding sequence is TGTGCCTGGACCGACCGGGACAGACGGCGGACAGATACGCAGTATTTT.

This clonotype occurred many times. V is TRBV20-1 and J is TRBJ1-1; 11 positions agree with TRBD1. V was clipped by 5 bases and J by 5 bases; unmatched bases: 13. There are 16 residues in the CDR3. Germline V gives CDR1 DFQATT, CDR2 SNEGSKA (reference sequence). CDR3 loop: CSAPRAGRDRGTEAFF. The CDR3, as DNA: TGCAGTGCTCCTCGTGCCGGCCGGGACAGGGGGACTGAAGCTTTCTTT.

The V and J genes are TRBV12-3 or TRBV12-4 and TRBJ1-4; no clear D. V lost 5 bases, J lost 6 bases, and 13 bases lay in between. This CDR3 spans 14 amino acids. CDR3: CASSPVSVHEKLFF. DNA for the CDR3: TGTGCCAGCAGTCCCGTGTCCGTTCATGAAAAACTGTTTTTT.

This clonotype was recorded at least ten times. This chain's CDR3 is CASSGRSGTETQYF. CDR3 sequence (DNA): TGTGCCAGCAGCGGACGTAGCGGGACAGAGACCCAGTACTTC. This chain joins TRBV7-2 and TRBJ2-5; the match to TRBD2 covers 8 bases. In germline, CDR1 is SGHTA, CDR2 FQGNSA. The junction had 6 bases not matched to a gene; V was cut back by 5 bases and J by 4 bases. The CDR3 is made up of 14 amino acids. The variable domain in full, completed from reference TRBV7-2 and TRBJ2-5, reads GAGVSQSPSNKVTEKGKDVELRCDPISGHTALYWYRQSLGQGLEFLIYFQGNSAPDKSGLPSDRFSAERTGGSVSTLTIQRTQQEDSAVYLCASSGRSGTETQYFGPGTRLLVL.

This clonotype has only a few counts. This sequence joins TRBV28 and TRBJ2-4; 7 bases agree with TRBD2. Germline V gene data show CDR1 as MDHEN and CDR2 as SYDVKM. The CDR3 is made up of 15 amino acids. V trimming: 1 base; J trimming: 7 bases; junction bases outside the gene matches: 7. In DNA form, the CDR3 reads TGTGCCAGCAGTTTATTAGCGGGTGCGGGGAACATTCAGTACTTC. This sequence encodes CASSLLAGAGNIQYF.

This clonotype came up many times. The chain joins TRBV12-3 or TRBV12-4 to TRBJ2-1; 7 bases fit TRBD2. The CDR3 runs to 15 residues. V dropped 8 bases and J dropped 4; count of bases not matched to a gene: 11. The chain's CDR3 is CASGAAGVAYNEQFF. The CDR3 DNA sequence: TGTGCCAGCGGTGCGGCGGGAGTAGCGTACAATGAGCAGTTCTTC.

This clonotype came up many times. The chain recombines TRBV5-1 with TRBJ1-5, with D perhaps matching TRBD1 (5 bases). This CDR3 is built from 15 residues. V lost 4 bases and J lost 1, with 12 bases in between. The germline V gene encodes CDR1 SGHRS and CDR2 YFSETQ. The CDR3 region is CASSLDGTSNQPQHF. The DNA of the CDR3 is TGCGCCAGCAGCCTTGACGGGACCAGCAATCAGCCCCAGCATTTT. The full variable domain, rest sourced from reference TRBV5-1 and TRBJ1-5, is KAGVTQTPRYLIKTRGQQVTLSCSPISGHRSVSWYQQTPGQGLQFLFEYFSETQRNKGNFPGRFSGRQFSNSRSEMNVSTLELGDSALYLCASSLDGTSNQPQHFGDGTRLSIL.

The chain combines TRBV3-1 with TRBJ2-1, with TRBD1 identical over 7 bases. Losses at the gene ends were 3 bases for V and 0 bases for J; bases not matched to a gene: 11. CDR1 and CDR2 (germline): LGHDT, YNNKEL (reference sequence). The CDR3 contains 18 residues. The CDR3 spells CASSQFSGTDSSYNEQFF. CDR3 DNA: TGTGCCAGCAGCCAGTTTTCCGGGACAGATAGCTCCTACAATGAGCAGTTCTTC.

This clonotype was observed many times. The genes are TRBV29-1 and TRBJ2-4; D perhaps matches TRBD1 (6 bases). CDR1 and CDR2 (germline): SQVTM, ANQGSEA. The length of the CDR3 is 13 residues. Between the trimmed V and J ends, which lost 7 bases and 0 bases, there was a span of 10 bases. The CDR3 nucleotides read TGCAGCGCCCGGGACATAGCCAAAAACATTCAGTACTTC. Protein sequence: CSARDIAKNIQYF.

This clonotype was seen repeatedly, ten times or more. The CDR3 spells CASSGDSANEKLFF. The CDR3, as DNA: TGCGCCAGCAGCGGGGACAGTGCTAATGAAAAACTGTTTTTT. The rearrangement uses TRBV5-1 and TRBJ1-4, with 7 bases matching TRBD1. Per germline, CDR1 SGHRS and CDR2 YFSETQ. V trimming: 4 bases; J trimming: 3 bases; junction bases outside the gene matches: 3. The length of the CDR3 is 14 residues.

This clonotype was recorded many times. This chain uses TRBV3-1 with TRBJ1-6; D might be TRBD1 (5 bases). This CDR3 is built from 14 residues. V was trimmed by 6 bases and J by 8 bases, leaving 14 bases between them. CDR1 is LGHDT, CDR2 YNNKEL, per germline (reference sequence). Here the CDR3 reads CASSLLQGDSPLHF. The CDR3 DNA sequence: TGTGCCAGCAGTCTTCTCCAGGGTGATTCACCCCTCCACTTT. The variable domain in full, with the rest retrieved from reference TRBV3-1 and TRBJ1-6, is DTAVSQTPKYLVTQMGNDKSIKCEQNLGHDTMYWYKQDSKKFLKIMFSYNNKELIINETVPNRFSPKSPDKAHLNLHINSLELGDSAVYFCASSLLQGDSPLHFGNGTRLTVT.

This clonotype has ten or more counts. The CDR3 here is CASSLGGREFTGELFF. The CDR3 DNA follows: TGTGCCAGCAGCTTAGGGGGGCGGGAGTTCACCGGGGAGCTGTTTTTT. This chain joins TRBV7-8 and TRBJ2-2, with D possibly TRBD2 on 7 matching bases. V was shortened by 1 base and J by 4 bases, with 13 bases between the two germline ends. Looked up from germline, CDR1 is SGHVS and CDR2 is FQNEAQ. This CDR3 comprises 16 residues.

This clonotype was observed many times. The genes are TRBV15 and TRBJ2-7, with D hard to call. This CDR3 is built from 12 residues. Trimming removed 0 bases from V and 8 bases from J, with 8 bases in between. Germline V gene sequence: CDR1 LNHNV, CDR2 YYDKDF (reference sequence). CDR3 bases: TGTGCCACCAGCAGAGATATCGGCAAGCAGTACTTC. This translates into CATSRDIGKQYF.

This chain uses TRBV11-2 with TRBJ2-3, with 7 bases fitting TRBD1. V lost 5 bases and J lost 4; bases outside the gene matches: 9. CDR3 length: 15 amino acids. CDR1 and CDR2 from the germline V gene are SGHAT and FQNNGV. The CDR3 here is CASSLLRDSPDTQYF. CDR3 DNA sequence: TGTGCCAGCAGCCTACTCCGGGACAGCCCAGATACGCAGTATTTT.

This clonotype has more than one count but fewer than ten. The chain carries TRBV7-8 and TRBJ1-5; D is ambiguous. The V and J ends lost 6 bases and 5 bases respectively, with 11 bases between them. CDR1 and CDR2 from the germline V gene are SGHVS and FQNEAQ. The CDR3 contains 13 residues. The CDR3 nucleotides are TGTGCCAGCAGTCAAGGGTACGATCAGCCCCAGCATTTT. Protein product: CASSQGYDQPQHF.

This clonotype was found many times. The CDR3: CSVQIISNEQFF. Written as DNA, the CDR3 is TGCAGCGTCCAAATTATATCCAATGAGCAGTTCTTC. The chain uses TRBV29-1 and TRBJ2-1, with unresolved D. The CDR3 is 12 amino acids. The V gene lost 6 bases and the J gene lost 6 bases, with 12 bases spanning the gap. The germline gives CDR1 SQVTM, CDR2 ANQGSEA.

This clonotype occurred a few times. The chain combines TRBV5-1 with TRBJ2-7; perhaps TRBD2 as D (6 bases). V was shortened by 0 bases and J by 4 bases, with 8 bases between the two germline ends. CDR1 and CDR2 (germline): SGHRS, YFSETQ. The CDR3 sequence is 13 residues long. CDR3 coding DNA: TGCGCCAGCAGCTTGGTCCGGGAGTACGAGCAGTACTTC. This translates into CASSLVREYEQYF.

Many counts were recorded for this clonotype. The rearrangement uses TRBV9 and TRBJ2-3; no definite D call. V dropped 4 bases and J dropped 4 bases, with 16 bases sitting between them. CDR1 SGDLS and CDR2 YYNGEE come from the germline V gene. The CDR3 contains 15 residues. CDR3 amino acids: CASSPPPLGADTQYF. DNA of the CDR3: TGTGCCAGCAGCCCTCCTCCTCTCGGAGCAGATACGCAGTATTTT.

CDR3 in DNA: TGTGCCAGCAGCCAGAACGACAGGGGTTACACAGATACGCAGTATTTT. It codes for CASSQNDRGYTDTQYF. V gene TRBV28 combines with J gene TRBJ2-3, with 8 bases that match TRBD1. V was pared by 6 bases and J by 2 bases, with 10 bases of the junction left unmatched. The CDR3 consists of 16 residues. The germline V gene has CDR1 MDHEN and CDR2 SYDVKM.

There are a few counts of this clonotype. The genes are TRBV6-5 and TRBJ2-1, with D possibly TRBD2 on 6 matching bases. Trimming took off 0 bases at V and 3 bases at J, with 9 bases between the two ends. CDR1 and CDR2 from the germline V gene are MNHEY and SVGAGI. CDR3 size: 15 residues. In DNA, the CDR3 is TGTGCCAGCAGTTACTCGCGGGATGGCTACAATGAGCAGTTCTTC. This codes for CASSYSRDGYNEQFF.